This T cell receptor (beta chain) was obtained from a study of response to subunit inactivated influenza vaccine. One entry per CDR3 protein, called by TCRdb with MiXCR from the RT-PCR reads. The sample holds 500,000 or so distinct CDR3 sequences, 16% seen once. The germline V gene encodes CDR1 MNHEY and CDR2 SVGAGI. V was clipped by 2 bases and J by 9 bases, with 11 bases between them. The CDR3 extends over 13 amino acids. The chain uses TRBV6-5 and TRBJ1-5; D perhaps matches TRBD1 (5 bases). The TCR was taken from a man between 50 and 69 years old who received an inactivated influenza vaccine. The source was CD4+ T cells sorted from PBMCs, collected less than 30 months after vaccination. The CDR3 sequence: CASSYRTGGPQHF. The CDR3 DNA follows: TGTGCCAGCAGTTACCGTACAGGCGGGCCCCAGCATTTT.